The entry below gives a single T cell receptor beta chain sequence along with its context. Its antigen target is currently unknown. A much bigger clone sits one base away, suggesting this may be a read error. Library construction relied on 5' RACE. This sample was sequenced with an Illumina HiSeq 2500. A second PCR of about 6 to 11 cycles was performed with a sample-barcoded 5' primer and a J-beta primer mix. Each TCR beta cDNA molecule received a unique molecular identifier from a template-switch 5' adaptor carrying 12 random nucleotides. At least 2.5 million CDR3-containing paired-end reads were obtained from each sample. First-strand cDNA synthesis was performed from all RNA using the Mint cDNA synthesis kit, with priming by a TRBC-specific oligonucleotide. After uracil-DNA glycosylase treatment, a first 18-cycle PCR used universal primers M1SS and BC2_uni_R on all cDNA. The study's processing was this. For normalization, 1 million high-quality reads, each with a distinct molecular identifier, were randomly selected from each sample. Instead of being binned into consensus sequences, reads that shared molecular identifiers were thrown out. MiTCR, with a Q25 quality threshold and the strictest error-elimination algorithm, was used for CDR3 identification, clonotype clustering and error correction. A nonparametric unseen species model with Euler transformation was used to estimate lower-bound total TCR beta diversity. TCRdb itself trimmed the public reads at Q25 with fastp, ran MiXCR and retained productive beta chains. Identical CDR3 protein sequences are pooled into one entry, listed with their most common genes and DNA. In this record, the V and J calls reflect TCRdb's handling and not the investigators' own analysis. For this sample there are some 940,000 distinct CDR3 sequences; about 27% appear just once. The top ten hold roughly 10% of the sample.

The 40 or so donors, aged about 6 to 95 years, were systemically healthy Caucasian individuals from Russia. Ten milliliters of peripheral blood were drawn from each donor into EDTA-treated Vacutainer tubes. PBMCs were isolated by Ficoll-Paque density-gradient centrifugation, with at least 6 million obtained per sample. Trizol reagent was used to extract total RNA from PBMCs, with at least 5.5 micrograms per sample. The percentages of naive CD45RAhigh/CD27high T cells were determined by flow cytometry on a PBMC aliquot from every donor. The germline V end is reduced by 1 base and the J end by 1 base; junction bases left unmatched: 12. From the cysteine through the phenylalanine, the CDR3 covers 18 amino acids. Only CDR3 DNA remains: 54 bases, in frame from the first base. According to the germline V gene, CDR1 reads LGHNA and CDR2 reads YNFKEQ. This specimen comes from a study of blood T cells in healthy people across ages (dated by TCRdb to 2015 to 2017). General notes on the study: Template switching captured roughly one uniquely barcoded TCR beta cDNA molecule per two T cells in model experiments. The donors were split into four age groups: young (average around 15 years), middle-aged (roughly 40), aged (62) and long-lived (approximately 80). Two additional independent replicas of 1 million unique cDNA reads from the same blood draw were analyzed for two donors (one aged 18 to 30 and one aged 80 or older). Using deep sequencing normalized with unique cDNA molecular identifiers, the study measured how TCR beta repertoire diversity changes with age. General study outcomes and caveats: Observed TCR beta diversity per million T cells fell roughly linearly with age, and a significant reduction was already apparent by age roughly 40. Compared with the aged group, the long-lived group had more naive CD4+ T cells, fewer expanded clones and increased TCR diversity, a pattern suggesting age selection. Because the CMV infection status of the donors was unknown, age-related changes in expanded clonotypes may potentially have been confounded. Conclusive comparison of naive and antigen-experienced compartments was prevented by the profiling of bulk unsorted PBMCs. There was a strong correlation between observed TCR beta diversity and the percentage of naive T cells measured by flow cytometry. Estimates of total diversity from one million sequenced T cells were regarded as lower bounds and underestimates.

The same data also contributed to another study, on T cells of mothers and their children. In that second paper, the authors write: Donors were nine systemically healthy Caucasian individuals: three mothers and their six children. cDNA synthesis consumed the entire amount of extracted RNA, loaded at 1.5 ug RNA in each 15 ul reaction. In the second PCR, the M1S primer introduced both the sample barcodes and 2-4 random nucleotides. Over 8.5 million TCR beta CDR3 reads were obtained for each mother, and 2.7 million or so reads were obtained for each child. TCR recombination output is similarly shaped by thymic selection in related and unrelated pairs, with a minor effect exerted by inherited differences. Normalized repertoire overlap was always found to be slightly, but never significantly, higher in related mother-child pairs than in unrelated mother-child pairs. With a sensitivity of around 97 clones per million clonotypes, no persistent microchimeric T cell clones were detected. In the study, deep NGS was used to compare the TCR beta repertoires of mothers and children, and features distinguishing related mother-child pairs from unrelated individuals were sought. Mothers averaged around 43 +/- 4 years of age and children averaged around 10 +/- 4 years. After adapters were ligated using NEBNext reagents, the libraries underwent 100+100 nt paired-end sequencing on an Illumina HiSeq 2000. To prevent cross-contamination, the mother and child libraries were prepared one month apart and sequenced in separate runs. Between roughly 500,000 and 2,300,000 distinct TCR beta clonotypes were identified per donor. Naive TCR beta clonotypes were estimated from low-frequency clonotypes matched to each donor's FACS-determined naive share, without sorting.

The sequenced sample was blood. The receptor's source is a woman aged 40 to 50 in good health. The chain links TRBV4-2 with TRBJ2-7; TRBD2 lines up with 8 middle nucleotides. The nucleotides are TGTGCCAGCAGCCAAGCAGGAGGTGGAAGCGGGGGTTCCTACGAGCAGTACTTC. Its translation is CASSQAGGGSGGSYEQYF.